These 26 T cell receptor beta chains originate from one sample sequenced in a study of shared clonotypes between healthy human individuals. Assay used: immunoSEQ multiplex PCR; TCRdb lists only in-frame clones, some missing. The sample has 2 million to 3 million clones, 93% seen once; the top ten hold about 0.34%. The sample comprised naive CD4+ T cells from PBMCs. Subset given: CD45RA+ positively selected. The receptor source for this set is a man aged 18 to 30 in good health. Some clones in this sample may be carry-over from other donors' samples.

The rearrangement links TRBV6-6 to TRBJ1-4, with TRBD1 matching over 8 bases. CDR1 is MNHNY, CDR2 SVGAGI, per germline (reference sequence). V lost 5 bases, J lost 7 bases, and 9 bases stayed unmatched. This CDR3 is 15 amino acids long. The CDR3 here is CASSRRGRGGEKLFF. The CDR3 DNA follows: TGTGCCAGCAGTCGCAGGGGGCGAGGGGGTGAAAAACTGTTTTTT.

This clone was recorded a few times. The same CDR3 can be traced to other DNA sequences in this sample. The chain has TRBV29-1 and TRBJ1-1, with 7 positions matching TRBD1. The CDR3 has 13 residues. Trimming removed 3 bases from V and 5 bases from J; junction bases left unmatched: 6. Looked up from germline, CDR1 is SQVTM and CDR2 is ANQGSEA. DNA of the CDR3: TGCAGCGTTGAGAGGGGGCGTGGGACTGAAGCTTTCTTT. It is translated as CSVERGRGTEAFF. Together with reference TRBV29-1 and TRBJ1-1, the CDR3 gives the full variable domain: SAVISQKPSRDICQRGTSLTIQCQVDSQVTMMFWYRQQPGQSLTLIATANQGSEATYESGFVIDKFPISRPNLTFSTLTVSNMSPEDSSIYLCSVERGRGTEAFFGQGTRLTVV.

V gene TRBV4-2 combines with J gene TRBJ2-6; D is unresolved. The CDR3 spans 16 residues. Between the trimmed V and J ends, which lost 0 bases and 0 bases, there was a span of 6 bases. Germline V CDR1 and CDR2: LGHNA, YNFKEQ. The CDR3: CASSQDKDSGANVLTF. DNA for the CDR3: TGTGCCAGCAGCCAAGACAAGGACTCTGGGGCCAACGTCCTGACTTTC.

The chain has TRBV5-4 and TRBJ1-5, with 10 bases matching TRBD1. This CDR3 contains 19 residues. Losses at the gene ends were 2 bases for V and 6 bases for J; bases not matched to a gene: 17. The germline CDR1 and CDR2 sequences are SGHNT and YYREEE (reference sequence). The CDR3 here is CASSLSLKIDRGRGQPQHF. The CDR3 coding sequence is TGTGCCAGCAGCTTATCATTAAAGATCGACAGGGGGCGAGGTCAGCCCCAGCATTTT.

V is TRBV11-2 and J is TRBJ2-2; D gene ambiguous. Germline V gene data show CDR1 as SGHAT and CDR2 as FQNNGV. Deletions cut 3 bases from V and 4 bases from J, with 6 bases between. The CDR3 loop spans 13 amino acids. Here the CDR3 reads CASSLPFTGELFF. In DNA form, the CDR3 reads TGTGCCAGCAGCTTGCCCTTCACCGGGGAGCTGTTTTTT.

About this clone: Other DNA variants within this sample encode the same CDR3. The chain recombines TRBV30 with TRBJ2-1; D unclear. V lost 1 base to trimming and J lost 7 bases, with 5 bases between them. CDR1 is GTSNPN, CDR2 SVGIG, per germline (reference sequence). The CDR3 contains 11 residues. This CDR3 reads CAWSALNEQFF. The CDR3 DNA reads TGTGCCTGGAGTGCCCTGAATGAGCAGTTCTTC.

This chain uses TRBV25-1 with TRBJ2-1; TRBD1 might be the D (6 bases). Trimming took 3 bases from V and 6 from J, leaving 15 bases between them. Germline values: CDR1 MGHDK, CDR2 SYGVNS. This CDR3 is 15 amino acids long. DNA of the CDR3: TGTGCCAGCAGTGACCTACCCCGAGGGGGCAATGAGCAGTTCTTC. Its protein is CASSDLPRGGNEQFF.

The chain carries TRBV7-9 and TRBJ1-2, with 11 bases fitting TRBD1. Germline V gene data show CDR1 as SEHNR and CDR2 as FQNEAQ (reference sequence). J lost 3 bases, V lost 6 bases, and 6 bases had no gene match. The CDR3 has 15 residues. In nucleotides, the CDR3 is TGTGCCAGCAGTATATGGGGACAGGGGGACTATGGCTACACCTTC. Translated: CASSIWGQGDYGYTF.

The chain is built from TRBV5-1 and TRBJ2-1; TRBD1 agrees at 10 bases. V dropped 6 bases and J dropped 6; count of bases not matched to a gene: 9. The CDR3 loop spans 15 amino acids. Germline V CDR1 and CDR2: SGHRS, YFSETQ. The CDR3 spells CASNILGQGFNEQFF. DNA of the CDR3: TGCGCCAGCAATATTCTGGGACAGGGGTTCAATGAGCAGTTCTTC.

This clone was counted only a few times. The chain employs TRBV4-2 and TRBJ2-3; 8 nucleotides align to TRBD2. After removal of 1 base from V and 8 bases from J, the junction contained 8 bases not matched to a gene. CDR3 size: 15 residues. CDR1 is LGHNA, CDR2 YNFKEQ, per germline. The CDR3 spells CASSQGLARGGTQYF. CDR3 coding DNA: TGTGCCAGCAGCCAAGGACTAGCGCGCGGGGGTACGCAGTATTTT.

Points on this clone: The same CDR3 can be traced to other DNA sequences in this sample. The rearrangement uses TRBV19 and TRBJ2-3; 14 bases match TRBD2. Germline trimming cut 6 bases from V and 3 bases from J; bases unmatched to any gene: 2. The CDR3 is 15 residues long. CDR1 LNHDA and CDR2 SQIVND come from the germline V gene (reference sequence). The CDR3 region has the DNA TGTGCCAGTAGCCGGACTAGCGGGAGGACAGATACGCAGTATTTT. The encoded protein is CASSRTSGRTDTQYF.

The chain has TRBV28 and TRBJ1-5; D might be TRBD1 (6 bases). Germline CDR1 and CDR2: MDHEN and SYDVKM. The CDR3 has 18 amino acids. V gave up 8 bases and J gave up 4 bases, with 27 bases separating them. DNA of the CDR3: TGTGCCAGCGTCACTCCCCGGGGAGGGGGGCAAGGGAATCAGCCCCAGCATTTT. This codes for CASVTPRGGGQGNQPQHF. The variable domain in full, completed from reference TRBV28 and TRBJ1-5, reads DVKVTQSSRYLVKRTGEKVFLECVQDMDHENMFWYRQDPGLGLRLIYFSYDVKMKEKGDIPEGYSVSREKKERFSLILESASTNQTSMYLCASVTPRGGGQGNQPQHFGDGTRLSIL.

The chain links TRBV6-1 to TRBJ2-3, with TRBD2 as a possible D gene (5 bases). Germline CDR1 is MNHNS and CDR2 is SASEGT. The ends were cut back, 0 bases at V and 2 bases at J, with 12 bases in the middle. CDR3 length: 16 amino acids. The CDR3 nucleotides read TGTGCCAGCAGTGAAGCGTATGGAGGCTACACAGATACGCAGTATTTT. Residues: CASSEAYGGYTDTQYF.

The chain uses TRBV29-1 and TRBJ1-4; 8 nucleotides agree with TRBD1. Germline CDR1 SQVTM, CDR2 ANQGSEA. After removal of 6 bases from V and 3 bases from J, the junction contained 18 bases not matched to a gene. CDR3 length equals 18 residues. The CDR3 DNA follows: TGCAGCGTGGACAGGGCGGAGAGGTTGCTCGGGGCTAATGAAAAACTGTTTTTT. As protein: CSVDRAERLLGANEKLFF.

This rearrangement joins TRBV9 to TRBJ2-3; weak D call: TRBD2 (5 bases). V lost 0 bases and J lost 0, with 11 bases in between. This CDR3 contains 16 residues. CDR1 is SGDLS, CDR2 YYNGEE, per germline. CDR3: CASSVALATSTDTQYF. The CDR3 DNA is TGTGCCAGCAGCGTAGCTTTAGCGACTAGCACAGATACGCAGTATTTT.

CDR3 protein: CASSYRQGDGYTF. Here the CDR3 DNA reads TGTGCCAGCAGTTACCGTCAGGGTGATGGCTACACCTTC. The chain couples TRBV6-6 to TRBJ1-2; possible D gene TRBD1, 5 bases. The germline V and J ends were trimmed by 2 bases and 6 bases, with 10 bases remaining between them. Germline V gene data show CDR1 as MNHNY and CDR2 as SVGAGI (reference sequence). The CDR3 contains 13 residues.

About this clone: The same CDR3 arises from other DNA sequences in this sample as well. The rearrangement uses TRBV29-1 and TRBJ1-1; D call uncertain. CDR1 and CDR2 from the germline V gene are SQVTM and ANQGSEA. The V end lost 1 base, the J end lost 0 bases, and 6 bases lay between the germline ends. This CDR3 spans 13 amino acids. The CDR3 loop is CSVEGRMNTEAFF. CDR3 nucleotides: TGCAGCGTTGAAGGACGGATGAACACTGAAGCTTTCTTT.

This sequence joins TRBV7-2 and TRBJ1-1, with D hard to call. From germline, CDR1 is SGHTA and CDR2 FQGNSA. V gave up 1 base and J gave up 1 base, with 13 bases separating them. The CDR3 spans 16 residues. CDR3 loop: CASSLVYAHRNTEAFF. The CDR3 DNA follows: TGTGCCAGCAGCTTAGTCTATGCACATAGGAACACTGAAGCTTTCTTT.

Here the CDR3 DNA reads TGTGCCAGCAGTGAAGATGGGGGGCCAAATACGCAGTATTTT. Translated, it gives CASSEDGGPNTQYF. The chain is built from TRBV6-1 and TRBJ2-3; D may correspond to TRBD1 or TRBD2 (6 bases each). Between the trimmed V and J ends, which lost 1 base and 7 bases, there was a span of 12 bases. This CDR3 contains 14 residues. Germline assignment: CDR1 MNHNS and CDR2 SASEGT.

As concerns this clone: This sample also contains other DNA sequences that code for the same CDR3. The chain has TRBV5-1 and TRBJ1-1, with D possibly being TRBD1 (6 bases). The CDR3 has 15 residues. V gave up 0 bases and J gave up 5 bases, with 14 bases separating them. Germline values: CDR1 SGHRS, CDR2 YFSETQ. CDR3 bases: TGCGCCAGCAGCTTGGTCCCGGGGGCGGGAACTGAAGCTTTCTTT. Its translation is CASSLVPGAGTEAFF.

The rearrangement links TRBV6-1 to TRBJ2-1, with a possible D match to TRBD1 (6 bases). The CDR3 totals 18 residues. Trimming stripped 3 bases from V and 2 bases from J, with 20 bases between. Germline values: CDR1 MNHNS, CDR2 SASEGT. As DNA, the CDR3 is TGTGCCAGCAGTGAGGGGGCCCCTATCTTATCAACCTACAATGAGCAGTTCTTC. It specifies CASSEGAPILSTYNEQFF.

The chain's CDR3 is CASSPSSYEQYF. CDR3 sequence (DNA): TGTGCCAGCAGCCCGTCCAGTTACGAGCAGTACTTC. The chain is built from TRBV7-8 and TRBJ2-5; no clear D gene. The end of the DNA aligns better with TRBJ2-7, so the J call may be wrong. CDR3 length: 12 residues. CDR1 is SGHVS, CDR2 FQNEAQ, per germline.

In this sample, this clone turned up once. CDR3 residues: CSVEDLGRGLIGTQYF. CDR3 in DNA: TGCAGCGTTGAAGATCTCGGCAGGGGCTTGATCGGGACCCAGTACTTC. The chain carries TRBV29-1 and TRBJ2-5; the D gene is possibly TRBD1 (6 bases). The CDR3 is 16 residues long. The germline V gene encodes CDR1 SQVTM and CDR2 ANQGSEA. Deletions cut 0 bases from V and 7 bases from J, with 21 bases between.

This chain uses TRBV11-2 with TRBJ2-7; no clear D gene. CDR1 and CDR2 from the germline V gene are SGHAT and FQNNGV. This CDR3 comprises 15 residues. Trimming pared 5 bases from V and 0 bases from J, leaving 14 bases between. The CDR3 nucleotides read TGTGCCAGCAGCCAATACCAATTAAGCTCCTACGAGCAGTACTTC. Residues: CASSQYQLSSYEQYF.

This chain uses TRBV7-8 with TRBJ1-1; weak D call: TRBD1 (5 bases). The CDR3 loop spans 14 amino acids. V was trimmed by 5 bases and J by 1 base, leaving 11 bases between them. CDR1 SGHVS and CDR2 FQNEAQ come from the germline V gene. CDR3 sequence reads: CASSQGPANTEAFF. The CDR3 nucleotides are TGTGCCAGCAGCCAGGGACCGGCGAACACTGAAGCTTTCTTT.

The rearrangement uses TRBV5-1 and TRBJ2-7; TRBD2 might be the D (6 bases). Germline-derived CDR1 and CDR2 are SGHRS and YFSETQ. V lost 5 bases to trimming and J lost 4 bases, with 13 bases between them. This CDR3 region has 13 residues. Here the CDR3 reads CASSSGGFYEQYF. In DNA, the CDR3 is TGCGCCAGCAGTTCTGGGGGGTTTTACGAGCAGTACTTC. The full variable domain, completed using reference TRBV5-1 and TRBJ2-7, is KAGVTQTPRYLIKTRGQQVTLSCSPISGHRSVSWYQQTPGQGLQFLFEYFSETQRNKGNFPGRFSGRQFSNSRSEMNVSTLELGDSALYLCASSSGGFYEQYFGPGTRLTVT.